This T cell receptor beta chain was captured in a study of blood T cell repertoires in COVID-19. The CDR3 has 13 amino acids. Trimming removed 2 bases at V and 1 base at J, with 5 bases between. Germline V gives CDR1 LGHDT, CDR2 YNNKEL (reference sequence). This clone was seen only a few times. Original processing notes: Reference gene primer amplification in the assay estimated nucleated cell counts. TCRdb's copy holds only in-frame clones and misses some; the assay was immunoSEQ multiplex PCR. V and J calls and clone size are given by that table; D and trimming were obtained from the DNA. Of 250,000 or so clones listed, roughly nine tenths are singletons.

The clonotype originates from a man in his 60s with acute or convalescent COVID-19. The V and J genes are TRBV3-1 (or the pseudogene TRBV3-2) and TRBJ1-1; D is possibly TRBD1 (5 bases). The sequenced sample consisted of peripheral blood. CDR3: CASSQTGNTEAFF. The CDR3 DNA reads TGTGCCAGCAGCCAAACAGGGAACACTGAAGCTTTCTTT.